Listed below are T cell receptor beta chains from one sample, sequenced in a study of shared clonotypes between healthy human individuals. The repertoire was sequenced with immunoSEQ multiplex PCR; TCRdb's copy has only in-frame clones and lacks some. The table shows approximately 980,000 clones, with about three quarters occurring only once. The specimen was memory CD4+ T cells sorted from blood. These receptors came from a man aged 18 to 35 in good health. The CDR3 runs from the conserved cysteine through the conserved F or W. A D gene is named only where the DNA matches it firmly. Clone sizes are given selectively: once, few, many, or a class where the clone is expanded.

v_gene	j_gene	d_gene	abundance	CDR3nt	CDR3aa
TRBV2	TRBJ2-2	TRBD2	-	TGTGCCAGCAGAACGTTAGGGGAGGGTACCGGGGAGCTGTTTTTT	CASRTLGEGTGELFF
TRBV6-5	TRBJ2-1	-	-	TGTGCCAGCAGTGCGGATGGACGGCCGAGGTCCGAGCAGTTCTTC	CASSADGRPRSEQFF
TRBV7-2	TRBJ2-6	-	-	TGTGCCAGCAGCTCAGCGGTCTCTGGGGCCAACGTCCTGACTTTC	CASSSAVSGANVLTF
TRBV19	TRBJ1-3	-	-	TGTGCCAGTAGTAGAGGGACATTCCGAGTATCGGGAAACACCATATATTTT	CASSRGTFRVSGNTIYF
TRBV2	TRBJ1-1	TRBD1	-	TGTGCCAGCAGTCGGGACAGCAACACTGAAGCTTTCTTT	CASSRDSNTEAFF
TRBV18	TRBJ1-4	TRBD1	few	TGTGCCAGCTCACCACGACAGGGAGCAACTAATGAAAAACTGTTTTTT	CASSPRQGATNEKLFF
TRBV19	TRBJ2-2	TRBD2	-	TGTGCCAGTAGTATTCGGCTAGCGGGAGGGATCGGGGAGCTGTTTTTT	CASSIRLAGGIGELFF
TRBV6-1	TRBJ2-5	TRBD2	many	TGTGCCAGCAGTGAAGGGGGGGGGTCGGAAGAGACCCAGTACTTC	CASSEGGGSEETQYF
TRBV7-9	TRBJ1-2	-	-	TGTGCCAGCAGCTACCGGACAGACGGCTACACCTTC	CASSYRTDGYTF
TRBV4-2	TRBJ2-3	-	few	TGTGCCAGCAGCCAGGGACGGGGCACAGATACGCAGTATTTT	CASSQGRGTDTQYF
TRBV6-1	TRBJ1-5	-	-	TGTGCCAGCAGCCCCGGGCTTGGAGGAAATCAGCCCCAGCATTTT	CASSPGLGGNQPQHF
TRBV11-2	TRBJ2-2	TRBD2	-	TGTGCCAGCAGCTTAACTTTAGCGGGGGCCGTCACCGGGGAGCTGTTTTTT	CASSLTLAGAVTGELFF
TRBV20-1	TRBJ1-1	-	-	TGCAGTGCCACGCCGCGCACTGAAGCTTTCTTT	CSATPRTEAFF
TRBV19	TRBJ1-5	-	-	TGTGCCAGTAGTATGGTTAGGGGTAGCAATCAGCCCCAGCATTTT	CASSMVRGSNQPQHF
TRBV5-6	TRBJ2-7	TRBD1	-	TGTGCCAGCAGCTTGGAGGGGCGGGGACAGGGGGCCTACGAGCAGTACTTC	CASSLEGRGQGAYEQYF
TRBV28	TRBJ2-7	-	few	TGTGCCAGCAGTTTACTAGGGCTCGAGCAGTACTTC	CASSLLGLEQYF
TRBV5-4	TRBJ2-5	TRBD1	-	TGTGCCAGCAGCCCAGGACAGGGTAGGCGGGAGACCCAGTACTTC	CASSPGQGRRETQYF
TRBV19	TRBJ2-2	TRBD1	-	TGTGCCAGTAGTATACGGCGGCAGGGGGCGATCACCGGGGAGCTGTTTTTT	CASSIRRQGAITGELFF
TRBV27	TRBJ1-1	-	-	TGTGCCAGCAGTTCCTTCGGGAACCCCTTTGTTATGAACACTGAAGCTTTCTTT	CASSSFGNPFVMNTEAFF
TRBV30	TRBJ2-2	TRBD2	-	TGTGCCTGGAGTCCTTCCCAACTAGCGGACACCGGGGAGCTGTTTTTT	CAWSPSQLADTGELFF
TRBV21-1	TRBJ1-2	-	once	TGTGCCAGCAGGCGAAACGGCGAAGGATACAGGGGGCGCGCGGATGGCTACACCTTC	CASRRNGEGYRGRADGYTF
TRBV4-1	TRBJ1-2	TRBD1	-	TGCGCCAGCAGCCAAATGGGGGTACAGGGGGTCCGTAATGGCTACACCTTC	CASSQMGVQGVRNGYTF
TRBV5-4	TRBJ1-2	TRBD1	-	TGTGCCAGCAGCAAGGGACAGGAGGTATATGGCTACACCTTC	CASSKGQEVYGYTF
TRBV18	TRBJ2-3	TRBD1	-	TGTGCCAGCTCGGGGACAGGGGGAGCAGATACGCAGTATTTT	CASSGTGGADTQYF
TRBV30	TRBJ2-2	-	-	TGTGCCTGGAGTGTAATATCGGGCGGGGAGCTGTTTTTT	CAWSVISGGELFF